The 28 T cell receptor beta chains given below trace back to one sample, sequenced in a study of T cell clonality in common variable immunodeficiency. The data were produced by immunoSEQ multiplex PCR, yet TCRdb's version contains in-frame clones alone and is incomplete. The sample is made up of some 40,000 clones, none counted only once. Specimen: peripheral blood mononuclear cells. The receptors originated from a person between 18 and 70 years old in good health.

To note about this clone: The read terminates 3 residues ahead of where the CDR3 ends, so the germline J gene completes it. This chain links TRBV5-1 with TRBJ1-2, with D perhaps matching TRBD1 (5 bases). Germline loops: CDR1 SGHRS, CDR2 YFSETQ. V lost 0 bases, J lost 4 bases, and 16 bases lay in between. CDR3 length equals 16 residues. The CDR3 protein is CASSLVLGRGIYGYTF. Incomplete CDR3 DNA: TGCGCCAGCAGCTTGGTGTTAGGACGGGGGATCTATGGC.

This clone was seen ten or more times. The read gets to within 3 residues of the CDR3 end, and the germline J gene fills in the rest. V usage is TRBV7-9 and J usage is TRBJ2-7; 8 bases line up with TRBD2. V shed 7 bases and J 1 base; nucleotides not matched to a gene: 6. The CDR3 loop spans 14 amino acids. CDR1 is SEHNR, CDR2 FQNEAQ, per germline (reference sequence). This CDR3 reads CASTTGGGSYEQYF. The covered CDR3 bases are TGTGCCAGCACCACCGGGGGGGGATCCTACGAG.

This clone was seen more than once but under ten times. The missing CDR3 end, 3 residues past where the read stops, is filled in from the germline J gene. The gene calls are TRBV5-1 and TRBJ2-1; TRBD2 agrees at 13 bases. The CDR3 sequence is 17 residues long. With 2 bases clipped from V and 4 bases from J, the junction kept 6 bases outside the gene matches. Germline lookup yields CDR1 SGHRS and CDR2 YFSETQ. The CDR3 DNA, read in part, is TGCGCCAGCAGCTTCACCGGGACTAGCGGGGTTTACAATGAG. Translation gives CASSFTGTSGVYNE. The CDR3 reads in full as CASSFTGTSGVYNEQFF.

This clone came up a few times. The CDR3 end lies 3 residues beyond the end of the read and is filled in from the germline J gene. The V gene is TRBV30, the J gene TRBJ1-2; D is uncertain. The germline CDR1 and CDR2 sequences are GTSNPN and SVGIG (reference sequence). The CDR3 sequence is 13 residues long. The sequenced part of the CDR3 DNA is TGTGCCTGGAGTGCGGGCGGGAGAGGTACC. Its translation is CAWSAGGRGT. The whole CDR3 protein reads CAWSAGGRGTYTF.

A note on this clone: The read terminates 3 residues before the CDR3 end, so the remaining end is supplied by the germline J gene. The V call is TRBV7-3, the J call TRBJ1-2, with D uncertain. Germline CDR1 SGHTA, CDR2 FQGTGA. The CDR3 is 16 residues long. The CDR3 loop reads CASSPKREGGTDTYTF. Incomplete CDR3 DNA: TGTGCCAGCAGCCCGAAGCGGGAGGGCGGAACAGATACC. The complete variable domain, with remaining parts taken from reference TRBV7-3 and TRBJ1-2, reads GAGVSQTPSNKVTEKGKYVELRCDPISGHTALYWYRQSLGQGPEFLIYFQGTGAADDSGLPNDRFFAVRPEGSVSTLKIQRTERGDSAVYLCASSPKREGGTDTYTFGSGTRLTVV.

This clone was observed at least ten times. The read ends 3 residues shy of where the CDR3 ends; the end is completed using the germline J gene. This rearrangement joins TRBV18 to TRBJ2-2; unclear D gene. The CDR3 runs to 17 residues. Trimming removed 1 base from V and 0 bases from J, with 12 bases in between. Germline V CDR1 and CDR2: KGHSH, LQKENI. CDR3 DNA (partial): TGTGCCAGCTCACCACGGATCACAGCAACGAACACCGGGGAG. Protein sequence: CASSPRITATNTGE. The entire CDR3 reads CASSPRITATNTGELFF. Based on the CDR3 plus reference TRBV18 and TRBJ2-2, the full variable domain is NAGVMQNPRHLVRRRGQEARLRCSPMKGHSHVYWYRQLPEEGLKFMVYLQKENIIDESGMPKERFSAEFPKEGPSILRIQQVVRGDSAAYFCASSPRITATNTGELFFGEGSRLTVL.

This clone has a count of ten or more. The missing CDR3 end, 3 residues past where the read stops, is filled in from the germline J gene. This chain links TRBV7-3 with TRBJ2-5; 7 bases fit TRBD1. Germline CDR1 and CDR2: SGHTA and FQGTGA. Losses at the gene ends were 2 bases for V and 4 bases for J; bases not matched to a gene: 13. This CDR3 has 17 residues. The part of the CDR3 DNA that was read is TGTGCCAGCAGCTTACCGAACAGGGGAACTGACTCAGAGACC. This codes for CASSLPNRGTDSET. The whole CDR3 sequence is CASSLPNRGTDSETQYF. The variable domain in full, completed from reference TRBV7-3 and TRBJ2-5, reads GAGVSQTPSNKVTEKGKYVELRCDPISGHTALYWYRQSLGQGPEFLIYFQGTGAADDSGLPNDRFFAVRPEGSVSTLKIQRTERGDSAVYLCASSLPNRGTDSETQYFGPGTRLLVL.

Points on this clone: The CDR3 extends 3 residues past the end of the read, so its final part is completed from the germline J gene. This sequence joins TRBV5-1 and TRBJ2-7; D might be TRBD2 (6 bases). The V end was cut by 7 bases, the J end by 2 bases, with 19 bases between. From germline, CDR1 is SGHRS and CDR2 YFSETQ. This CDR3 contains 15 residues. The CDR3 protein is CASSDLGGSAYEQYF. The DNA read from the CDR3 is TGCGCCAGCTCCGACCTGGGGGGATCTGCCTACGAG.

This clone was recorded many times. The read ends 3 residues early relative to the CDR3; the germline J gene fills the gap. V gene TRBV7-2 combines with J gene TRBJ1-3; D remains unclear. The CDR3 contains 12 residues. Germline V gene data show CDR1 as SGHTA and CDR2 as FQGNSA. V lost 5 bases to trimming and J lost 2 bases, with 4 bases between them. Partial CDR3 DNA: TGTGCCAGCAGCCCCGCTGGAAACACC. Translated: CASSPAGNT. The full CDR3 reads CASSPAGNTIYF.

In its sample, this clone was seen many times. The read finishes 3 residues shy of the CDR3 end, and the germline J gene is used to complete it. The rearrangement uses TRBV19 and TRBJ1-5, with a weak D call TRBD1 (6 bases). Trimming took 8 bases from V and 0 from J, leaving 11 bases between them. CDR3 length: 14 amino acids. Germline V gene sequence: CDR1 LNHDA, CDR2 SQIVND (reference sequence). CDR3 DNA (partial): TGTGCCAGTTCGACAGGACATAGCAATCAGCCC. As protein: CASSTGHSNQP. The full-length CDR3 reads as CASSTGHSNQPQHF.

At least ten counts were recorded for this clone. Read coverage stops 3 residues before the CDR3 terminus; the germline J gene supplies the remainder. The gene calls are TRBV5-4 and TRBJ2-2; the D gene is possibly TRBD1 (5 bases). Looked up from germline, CDR1 is SGHNT and CDR2 is YYREEE (reference sequence). V lost 6 bases and J 6 bases, leaving 21 bases between the germline ends. The CDR3 covers 16 residues. The CDR3 DNA, read in part, is TGTGCCAGCATCGACGCTGGGGCAGGGCGACCCGGGGAG. It encodes CASIDAGAGRPGE. The complete CDR3 protein is CASIDAGAGRPGELFF.

This clone was seen many times. The read ends 3 residues early relative to the CDR3; the germline J gene fills the gap. The chain is built from TRBV6-2 or TRBV6-3 and TRBJ2-3; maybe TRBD2 (5 bases). The germline gives CDR1 MNHEY, CDR2 SVGEGT. The V end was cut by 2 bases, the J end by 5 bases, with 17 bases between. This CDR3 contains 16 residues. This CDR3 is CASSYGRALVEDTQYF. The part of the CDR3 DNA that was read is TGTGCCAGCAGTTACGGGCGGGCCCTCGTAGAAGATACG.

This clone appeared many times. The read finishes 3 residues shy of the CDR3 end, and the germline J gene is used to complete it. V is TRBV5-4 and J is TRBJ2-2, with a possible D match to TRBD2 (6 bases). The germline gives CDR1 SGHNT, CDR2 YYREEE (reference sequence). The CDR3 sequence is 16 residues long. Trimming removed 4 bases from V and 2 bases from J, with 15 bases in between. CDR3 sequence reads: CASSLAGLQNTGELFF. The covered CDR3 bases are TGTGCCAGCAGCCTGGCGGGACTTCAAAACACCGGGGAG.

Concerning this clone itself: The read gets to within 3 residues of the CDR3 end, and the germline J gene fills in the rest. V gene TRBV5-1 combines with J gene TRBJ2-7, with a tentative D call TRBD2 (5 bases). V dropped 5 bases and J dropped 0 bases, with 15 bases sitting between them. CDR1 SGHRS and CDR2 YFSETQ come from the germline V gene. This CDR3 has 15 amino acids. The part of the CDR3 DNA that was read is TGCGCCAGCAGTTTCGACTACCCAATCTCCTACGAG. Translation gives CASSFDYPISYE. From start to end, the CDR3 is CASSFDYPISYEQYF.

This clone showed up many times. The read finishes 3 residues shy of the CDR3 end, and the germline J gene is used to complete it. The chain links TRBV10-1 to TRBJ2-2; 16 bases line up with TRBD2. V lost 6 bases and J lost 4; bases outside the gene matches: 5. From germline, CDR1 is WNHNN and CDR2 SYGVQD (reference sequence). The CDR3 is 17 residues long. The CDR3 spells CASRSGTSGRATGELFF. CDR3 bases read: TGCGCCAGCAGGTCCGGGACTAGCGGGAGGGCCACCGGGGAG.

Concerning this clone itself: The read gets to within 3 residues of the CDR3 end, and the germline J gene fills in the rest. J is TRBJ1-2 and V is TRBV7-9, with 8 bases matching TRBD1. The V gene's germline CDR1 is SEHNR and CDR2 FQNEAQ (reference sequence). The V and J ends lost 8 bases and 3 bases, in that order; junction bases with no gene match: 8. The CDR3 has 14 residues. CDR3 bases read: TGTGCCAGCGGATCGGACAGGGCCGACTATGGC. As protein: CASGSDRADYG. The CDR3 in full is CASGSDRADYGYTF.

This clone was detected ten times or more. The read ends 3 residues shy of where the CDR3 ends; the end is completed using the germline J gene. V gene TRBV19 combines with J gene TRBJ2-3; D remains unclear. The CDR3 is made up of 12 amino acids. Trimming cost V 4 bases and J 2 bases, with 4 bases left between them. Germline lookup yields CDR1 LNHDA and CDR2 SQIVND (reference sequence). The covered CDR3 bases are TGTGCCAGTAGTAACTACACAGATACG. It codes for CASSNYTDT. The full CDR3 protein is CASSNYTDTQYF. The full variable domain, its missing parts supplied by reference TRBV19 and TRBJ2-3, is DGGITQSPKYLFRKEGQNVTLSCEQNLNHDAMYWYRQDPGQGLRLIYYSQIVNDFQKGDIAEGYSVSREKKESFPLTVTSAQKNPTAFYLCASSNYTDTQYFGPGTRLTVL.

This clone was detected a few times. The CDR3 goes on 3 residues after the read ends, and that part is filled in from the germline J gene. The chain has TRBV2 and TRBJ1-6; TRBD1 aligns across 7 bases. The germline gives CDR1 SNHLY, CDR2 FYNNEI. CDR3 length: 15 amino acids. Trimming took 7 bases from V and 5 from J; bases not matched to a gene: 8. The sequenced part of the CDR3 DNA is TGTGCCAGCAACCTGGGGACAGCCAATAATTCACCC. Protein sequence: CASNLGTANNSP. The CDR3 in its entirety is CASNLGTANNSPLHF.

There are a few counts of this clone. From the germline J gene comes the end of the CDR3, since the read stops 3 residues before it. The V gene is TRBV19, the J gene TRBJ2-3, with TRBD1 matching 8 bases. The length of the CDR3 is 16 residues. Germline CDR1 and CDR2: LNHDA and SQIVND (reference sequence). The CDR3 region is CASSIEGTGGYQPQYF. CDR3 DNA, as far as it was read: TGTGCCAGTAGTATAGAAGGTACAGGGGGATATCAGCCG.

This clone was found many times. The read ends 3 residues before the CDR3 terminus; that terminus is restored from the germline J gene. The rearrangement joins TRBV4-1 to TRBJ2-2, with 8 bases aligning to TRBD1. J was trimmed by 4 bases and V by 4 bases; bases with no gene match: 8. Germline lookup yields CDR1 MGHRA and CDR2 YSYEKL. This CDR3 has 16 amino acids. CDR3 DNA, as far as it was read: TGCGCCAGCAGCCTTACAGGGGGGAGTGGCACCGGGGAG. This codes for CASSLTGGSGTGE. The entire CDR3 protein reads CASSLTGGSGTGELFF.

This clone was picked up many times. From the germline J gene comes the end of the CDR3, since the read stops 3 residues before it. The chain uses TRBV5-1 and TRBJ1-5; TRBD1 is a possible D gene (6 bases). V lost 0 bases to trimming and J lost 9 bases, with 16 bases between them. CDR3 length: 15 residues. The germline CDR1 and CDR2 sequences are SGHRS and YFSETQ. The CDR3 loop reads CASSLATGGSAPQHF. Incomplete CDR3 DNA: TGCGCCAGCAGCTTGGCCACGGGGGGCAGCGCGCCC.

This clone qualifies as medium-sized. Read coverage stops 3 residues before the CDR3 terminus; the germline J gene supplies the remainder. This rearrangement joins TRBV14 to TRBJ2-3, with TRBD1 matching over 7 bases. The V gene end was trimmed by 4 bases and the J gene end by 6 bases; junction bases not matched to a gene: 10. In germline, CDR1 is SGHDN, CDR2 FVKESK. The CDR3 extends over 15 amino acids. Incomplete CDR3 DNA: TGTGCCAGCAGCCCACGACTACAGGGGACGGATACG. Translated, it gives CASSPRLQGTDT. The whole CDR3 is CASSPRLQGTDTQYF.

This clone occurred many times. The read halts 3 residues ahead of the CDR3 end, with the missing end drawn from the germline J gene. This chain uses TRBV30 with TRBJ1-6; D may be TRBD1 (5 bases). V shed 1 base and J shed 11 bases, with 18 bases lying between them. This CDR3 region has 15 residues. The V gene's germline CDR1 is GTSNPN and CDR2 SVGIG (reference sequence). The CDR3 spells CAWSGHGAGGPPLHF. Partial CDR3 DNA: TGTGCCTGGAGTGGGCATGGGGCAGGTGGACCACCC.

This clone appeared many times. The CDR3 end is not reached by the read, which stops 3 residues before it; the germline J gene fills it in. The chain joins TRBV7-2 to TRBJ1-6; D uncertain. Germline-derived CDR1 and CDR2 are SGHTA and FQGNSA. V was trimmed by 6 bases and J by 9 bases, leaving 9 bases between them. The CDR3 covers 12 residues. The sequenced CDR3 bases are TGTGCCAGCAGGCCCCCGGGTTCACCC. Its translation: CASRPPGSP. The whole CDR3 protein reads CASRPPGSPLHF. The full variable domain, rest sourced from reference TRBV7-2 and TRBJ1-6, is GAGVSQSPSNKVTEKGKDVELRCDPISGHTALYWYRQSLGQGLEFLIYFQGNSAPDKSGLPSDRFSAERTGGSVSTLTIQRTQQEDSAVYLCASRPPGSPLHFGNGTRLTVT.

This clone occurred many times. The read stops 3 residues short of the end of the CDR3; the missing end is completed from the germline J gene. The V and J genes are TRBV7-8 and TRBJ2-2, with 14 bases lining up with TRBD2. J lost 4 bases, V lost 5 bases, and 3 bases had no gene match. Germline assignment: CDR1 SGHVS and CDR2 FQNEAQ. This CDR3 has 16 amino acids. The CDR3 region is CASSIGTSGSTGELFF. CDR3 bases read: TGTGCCAGCAGCATCGGGACTAGCGGGAGCACCGGGGAG.

This clone was seen repeatedly, ten times or more. Read coverage stops 3 residues before the CDR3 terminus; the germline J gene supplies the remainder. The chain is built from TRBV7-2 and TRBJ2-3; 10 bases map to TRBD2. CDR3 length: 14 amino acids. The trim removed 4 bases at V and 4 bases at J, leaving 2 bases unmatched. Germline CDR1 is SGHTA and CDR2 is FQGNSA. The CDR3 here is CASSSGLASDTQYF. CDR3 DNA, as far as it was read: TGTGCCAGCAGCTCGGGACTAGCGTCAGATACG.

This clone appeared a few times. Read coverage stops 3 residues before the CDR3 terminus; the germline J gene supplies the remainder. The chain combines TRBV5-1 with TRBJ1-6, with a tentative D call TRBD1 (5 bases). V lost 1 base and J 5 bases, leaving 13 bases between the germline ends. The CDR3 is 16 amino acids. Germline values: CDR1 SGHRS, CDR2 YFSETQ. CDR3 sequence reads: CASSLWAGTNNSPLHF. CDR3 DNA (partial): TGCGCCAGCAGCTTGTGGGCCGGGACTAATAATTCACCC.

Regarding this clone: The read finishes 3 residues shy of the CDR3 end, and the germline J gene is used to complete it. The chain is built from TRBV30 and TRBJ1-5, with TRBD1 as a possible D gene (6 bases). This CDR3 comprises 14 residues. The germline V gene encodes CDR1 GTSNPN and CDR2 SVGIG (reference sequence). Trimming shortened V by 0 bases and J by 7 bases, and 13 bases separated the two germline ends. The CDR3 reads CAWSVGGRGQPQHF. CDR3 bases read: TGTGCCTGGAGTGTGGGGGGGAGGGGGCAGCCC.